This TCR beta chain was identified during a study of blood T cells in healthy people across ages. PCR was performed a second time for 7 to 11 cycles using a sample-barcoded 5' primer and a J-beta primer mix. Each CDR3 protein is one row after TCRdb ran MiXCR on the 5' RACE reads. The sample has about 1.5 million distinct CDR3 sequences; roughly 40% are singletons. Germline V gives CDR1 SEHNR, CDR2 FQNEAQ (reference sequence). Deletions cut 5 bases from V and 4 bases from J, with 17 bases between. This CDR3 has 15 residues. Input material: blood. The clonotype comes from a woman aged 18-29 years in good health. The chain has TRBV7-9 and TRBJ1-1; possibly TRBD1 for D (5 bases). The CDR3 spells CASSGTFPGSTEAFF. The CDR3 DNA is TGTGCCAGCAGCGGGACGTTCCCGGGGAGCACTGAAGCTTTCTTT.